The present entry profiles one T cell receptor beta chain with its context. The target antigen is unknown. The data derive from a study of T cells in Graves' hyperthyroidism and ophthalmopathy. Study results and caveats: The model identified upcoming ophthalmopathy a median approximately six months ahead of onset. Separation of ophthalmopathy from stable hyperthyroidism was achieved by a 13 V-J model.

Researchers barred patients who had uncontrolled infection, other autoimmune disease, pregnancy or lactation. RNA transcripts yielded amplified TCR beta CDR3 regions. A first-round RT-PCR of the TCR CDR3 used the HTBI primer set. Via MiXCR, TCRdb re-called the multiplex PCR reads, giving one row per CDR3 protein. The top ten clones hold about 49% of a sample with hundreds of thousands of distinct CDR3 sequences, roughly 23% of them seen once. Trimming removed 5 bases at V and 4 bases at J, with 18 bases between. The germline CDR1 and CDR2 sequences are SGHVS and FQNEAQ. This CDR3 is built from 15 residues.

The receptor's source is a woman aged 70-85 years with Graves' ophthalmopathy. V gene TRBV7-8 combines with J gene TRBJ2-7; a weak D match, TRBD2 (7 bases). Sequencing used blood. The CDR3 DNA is TGTGCCAGCAGCCCCCGGGACACCGGGGGGTACGAGCAGTACTTC. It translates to CASSPRDTGGYEQYF.